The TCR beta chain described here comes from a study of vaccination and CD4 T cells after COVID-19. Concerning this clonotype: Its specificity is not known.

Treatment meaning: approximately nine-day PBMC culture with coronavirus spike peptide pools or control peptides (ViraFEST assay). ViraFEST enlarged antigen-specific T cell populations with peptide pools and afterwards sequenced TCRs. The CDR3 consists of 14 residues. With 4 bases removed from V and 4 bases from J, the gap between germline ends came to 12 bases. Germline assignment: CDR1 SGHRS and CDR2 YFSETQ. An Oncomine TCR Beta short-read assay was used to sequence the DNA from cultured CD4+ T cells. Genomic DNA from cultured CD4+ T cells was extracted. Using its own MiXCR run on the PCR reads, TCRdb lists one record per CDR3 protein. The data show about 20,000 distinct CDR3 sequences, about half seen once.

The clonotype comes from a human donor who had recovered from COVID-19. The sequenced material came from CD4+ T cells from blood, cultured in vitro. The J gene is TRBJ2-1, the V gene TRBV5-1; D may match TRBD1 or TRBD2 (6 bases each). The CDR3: CASSGGGGYNEQFF. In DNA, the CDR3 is TGCGCCAGCAGCGGGGGCGGAGGGTACAATGAGCAGTTCTTC.